The 9 T cell receptor beta chains reported below all come from one sample, sequenced in a study of blood T cells in healthy people across ages. With a J-beta primer mix and a sample-barcoded 5' primer, a second PCR ran about 6 to 11 cycles. TCRdb re-called the 5' RACE reads with MiXCR, one entry per CDR3 protein. Among fewer than 800,000 distinct CDR3 sequences listed, approximately 49% were seen once. Sequenced: blood. These receptors were taken from a woman between 55 and 75 years old in good health.

The chain employs TRBV12-3 or TRBV12-4 and TRBJ2-7, with D unclear. CDR3 size: 11 residues. Trimming removed 1 base from V and 12 bases from J, with 10 bases in between. CDR3 loop: CASSLGLGLYF. The DNA of the CDR3 is TGTGCCAGCAGTTTAGGCTTAGGGTTGTACTTC.

The gene calls are TRBV20-1 and TRBJ1-5; D is possibly TRBD1 (5 bases). The germline gives CDR1 DFQATT, CDR2 SNEGSKA (reference sequence). The CDR3 is 13 amino acids. V was cut by 5 bases and J by 3 bases, with 11 bases left in between. The CDR3 region has the DNA TGCAGTGCTGACCCAGGGTACAATCAGCCCCAGCATTTT. Its protein product is CSADPGYNQPQHF.

This chain uses TRBV15 with TRBJ2-1, with 10 positions matching TRBD2. Trimming at V came to 10 bases and at J to 5 bases, leaving 8 bases not matched to a gene. The CDR3 has 14 amino acids. The V gene's germline CDR1 is LNHNV and CDR2 YYDKDF (reference sequence). Written as DNA, the CDR3 is TGTGCCAGTACCTCCGGGACTAGCGACAATGAGCAGTTCTTC. This translates into CASTSGTSDNEQFF.

This chain links TRBV20-1 with TRBJ2-5, with TRBD2 identical over 9 bases. Germline V gene sequence: CDR1 DFQATT, CDR2 SNEGSKA (reference sequence). J lost 6 bases, V lost 1 base, and 3 bases had no gene match. This CDR3 spans 13 amino acids. The CDR3 loop reads CSARGGRAQTQYF. DNA for the CDR3: TGCAGTGCTAGAGGCGGGAGGGCCCAGACCCAGTACTTC.

The table lists this clonotype with a few counts. This chain uses TRBV12-3 or TRBV12-4 with TRBJ1-1, with D uncertain. The V end was cut by 5 bases, the J end by 6 bases, with 7 bases between. The CDR3 covers 11 residues. This CDR3 reads CASSRVAEAFF. The CDR3, as DNA: TGTGCCAGCAGTCGTGTTGCTGAAGCTTTCTTT.

The chain is built from TRBV4-1 and TRBJ2-5, with D unresolved. CDR1 MGHRA and CDR2 YSYEKL come from the germline V gene. The CDR3 covers 14 residues. Trimming cost V 1 base and J 3 bases, with 9 bases left between them. CDR3 sequence (DNA): TGCGCCAGCAGCCAAGTCGGCACAGAAGAGACCCAGTACTTC. It encodes CASSQVGTEETQYF.

This clonotype was counted a few times. This chain links TRBV5-1 with TRBJ2-5; D gene ambiguous. The CDR3 totals 14 residues. Trimming removed 1 base from V and 1 base from J, with 8 bases in between. In germline, CDR1 is SGHRS, CDR2 YFSETQ. CDR3 sequence: CASSLLSFQETQYF. The CDR3 DNA reads TGCGCCAGCAGCTTGTTGTCCTTCCAAGAGACCCAGTACTTC.

This clonotype was picked up a small number of times. This clone may be a read error of a much larger clone one base away. The chain carries TRBV6-2 or TRBV6-3 and TRBJ2-4, with D uncertain. The V gene's germline CDR1 is MNHEY and CDR2 SVGEGT. CDR3 length: 14 residues. V lost 5 bases and J lost 3, with 11 bases in between. CDR3 loop: CASSDTGRKNIQYF. For the CDR3, the DNA is TGTGCCAGCAGTGACACGGGTCGCAAAAACATTCAGTACTTC.

The chain is built from TRBV6-5 and TRBJ2-1, with TRBD1 identical over 7 bases. The V gene end was trimmed by 4 bases and the J gene end by 9 bases; junction bases not matched to a gene: 6. The CDR3 length is 13 residues. The germline CDR1 and CDR2 sequences are MNHEY and SVGAGI. CDR3 protein: CASSLRQGGEQFF. In nucleotides, the CDR3 is TGTGCCAGCAGTTTACGACAGGGTGGTGAGCAGTTCTTC.